The 30 T cell receptor beta chains given below trace back to one sample, sequenced in a study of cytomegalovirus exposure and HLA in healthy donors. The PCR made use of 60 Vbeta and 13 Jbeta primers. Method: immunoSEQ multiplex PCR; TCRdb's copy keeps in-frame clones and lacks some. The data hold fewer than 250,000 clones, with 65% to 85% observed a single time. Sequencing was carried out using PBMCs. The receptor set was obtained from a man in his forties in good health and CMV-seropositive.

V is TRBV5-4 and J is TRBJ1-3; TRBD1 is a possible D gene (5 bases). V was cut by 1 base and J by 0 bases, with 8 bases left in between. From germline, CDR1 is SGHNT and CDR2 YYREEE (reference sequence). This CDR3 spans 15 amino acids. CDR3 bases: TGTGCCAGCAGCTTGCAGGGCGACTCTGGAAACACCATATATTTT. Amino acids: CASSLQGDSGNTIYF.

The chain uses TRBV15 and TRBJ2-1; 9 nucleotides agree with TRBD2. This CDR3 spans 17 amino acids. CDR1 and CDR2 (germline): LNHNV, YYDKDF (reference sequence). The J segment lost 8 bases and the V segment lost 6 bases, leaving 17 bases of the junction unmatched. CDR3 DNA: TGTGCCACCAGATCGGGAGCTAGCGGGACCAGGGGGTATGAGCAGTTCTTC. It encodes CATRSGASGTRGYEQFF.

The V and J genes are TRBV28 and TRBJ2-7; TRBD2 is a possible D gene (5 bases). V was clipped by 4 bases and J by 2 bases, with 15 bases between them. Germline V gives CDR1 MDHEN, CDR2 SYDVKM. The CDR3 spans 15 residues. CDR3 loop: CASSSSTGWPYEQYF. The DNA for the CDR3 is TGTGCCAGCAGTTCCTCCACGGGGTGGCCCTACGAGCAGTACTTC.

The rearrangement links TRBV7-9 to TRBJ2-7; D is possibly TRBD1 (5 bases). Trimming shortened V by 1 base and J by 2 bases, and 9 bases separated the two germline ends. Germline CDR1 reads SEHNR; CDR2 reads FQNEAQ (reference sequence). The length of the CDR3 is 14 residues. CDR3 bases: TGTGCCAGCAGCTTAGACAGGAACCCCTACGAGCAGTACTTC. Its translation is CASSLDRNPYEQYF. The whole variable domain, filled in from reference TRBV7-9 and TRBJ2-7, reads DTGVSQNPRHKITKRGQNVTFRCDPISEHNRLYWYRQTLGQGPEFLTYFQNEAQLEKSRLLSDRFSAERPKGSFSTLEIQRTEQGDSAMYLCASSLDRNPYEQYFGPGTRLTVT.

J is TRBJ2-3 and V is TRBV7-2, with 9 bases that match TRBD1. This CDR3 spans 16 amino acids. Germline V gene lookup returns CDR1 SGHTA and CDR2 FQGNSA. V lost 3 bases, J lost 1 base, and 5 bases stayed unmatched. CDR3 nucleotides: TGTGCCAGCAGCTTGGGACAGGGAAGGGGCACAGATACGCAGTATTTT. It yields the protein CASSLGQGRGTDTQYF.

This clone was seen a single time. The V and J genes are TRBV5-4 and TRBJ2-5; D perhaps matches TRBD2 (6 bases). Trimming left V 4 bases short and J 1 base short, with 11 bases between. From germline, CDR1 is SGHNT and CDR2 YYREEE (reference sequence). The CDR3 runs to 14 residues. DNA of the CDR3: TGTGCCAGCAGCCGTAGCGGTACCCAAGAGACCCAGTACTTC. It encodes CASSRSGTQETQYF.

The chain links TRBV5-1 to TRBJ2-2; no clear D gene. CDR1 SGHRS and CDR2 YFSETQ come from the germline V gene. The CDR3 is 14 residues long. Deletions cut 1 base from V and 0 bases from J, with 4 bases between. The CDR3 sequence: CASSLSSNTGELFF. Here the CDR3 DNA reads TGCGCCAGCAGCTTGAGCTCGAACACCGGGGAGCTGTTTTTT.

The rearrangement uses TRBV5-1 and TRBJ2-7, with TRBD2 matching over 8 bases. Germline CDR1 is SGHRS and CDR2 is YFSETQ. The CDR3 has 14 amino acids. J gave up 4 bases and V 5 bases, and 8 bases lay outside the gene matches. CDR3 DNA: TGCGCCAGCAGACGGCGGGAGGATAAGTACGAGCAGTACTTC. Residues: CASRRREDKYEQYF.

The genes are TRBV29-1 and TRBJ1-4; tentative D call: TRBD1 (6 bases). CDR1 is SQVTM and CDR2 is ANQGSEA in the germline V gene. CDR3 length: 13 amino acids. V was pared by 6 bases and J by 4 bases, with 12 bases between. Here the CDR3 reads CSVTGGLNEKLFF. The CDR3 DNA sequence: TGCAGCGTCACGGGGGGGCTTAATGAAAAACTGTTTTTT.

This sequence joins TRBV18 and TRBJ1-2; tentative D call: TRBD1 (6 bases). The germline CDR1 and CDR2 sequences are KGHSH and LQKENI. V was shortened by 2 bases and J by 4 bases, with 14 bases between the two germline ends. This CDR3 has 15 residues. The chain's CDR3 is CASSPAGGLTYGYTF. Here the CDR3 DNA reads TGTGCCAGCTCACCAGCCGGGGGGCTCACCTATGGCTACACCTTC.

CDR3 region: CASRTGLADEQFF. DNA for the CDR3: TGTGCCAGCAGAACCGGCCTAGCCGATGAGCAGTTCTTC. The chain combines TRBV27 with TRBJ2-1; D may be TRBD2 (5 bases). The CDR3 extends over 13 amino acids. V lost 6 bases and J 8 bases, leaving 14 bases between the germline ends. Germline CDR1 and CDR2: MNHEY and SMNVEV (reference sequence).

This chain uses TRBV10-3 with TRBJ1-4; 8 bases fit TRBD1. This CDR3 has 14 amino acids. V trimming: 8 bases; J trimming: 5 bases; junction bases outside the gene matches: 7. CDR1 is ENHRY, CDR2 SYGVKD, per germline. The CDR3 loop is CAIGDRGKNEKLFF. The CDR3 coding sequence is TGTGCCATCGGAGACAGGGGTAAAAATGAAAAACTGTTTTTT.

The rearrangement links TRBV27 to TRBJ2-7; 9 bases agree with TRBD2. The V and J ends lost 6 bases and 3 bases, in that order; junction bases with no gene match: 12. Germline V gene sequence: CDR1 MNHEY, CDR2 SMNVEV (reference sequence). The CDR3 consists of 16 residues. CDR3 in DNA: TGTGCCAGCAGCATGGCGCCCGGGACTAGCTTCTACGAGCAGTACTTC. Translating gives CASSMAPGTSFYEQYF.

The chain employs TRBV6-1 and TRBJ1-1; a possible D gene is TRBD1 (5 bases). The CDR3 is 15 residues long. V was shortened by 3 bases and J by 8 bases, with 19 bases between the two germline ends. Germline V gene data show CDR1 as MNHNS and CDR2 as SASEGT. CDR3 loop: CASSDPRQGSREAFF. The CDR3 DNA follows: TGTGCCAGCAGTGACCCCAGGCAGGGCTCAAGGGAAGCTTTCTTT.

This rearrangement joins TRBV15 to TRBJ1-2, with 9 bases identical to TRBD1. Germline loops: CDR1 LNHNV, CDR2 YYDKDF (reference sequence). J gave up 4 bases and V 5 bases, and 8 bases lay outside the gene matches. This CDR3 has 15 amino acids. CDR3 DNA sequence: TGTGCCACCAGCCCCCGGGACAGGGAGAGCTATGGCTACACCTTC. As protein: CATSPRDRESYGYTF.

In the case of this clone: A junction end diverges from the germline sequence, so it may reflect a read error. V and J are TRBV18 and TRBJ1-2, with D maybe TRBD1 (6 bases). The CDR3 runs to 14 residues. CDR1 KGHSH and CDR2 LQKENI come from the germline V gene. This CDR3 is CASSPTINFRGEDF. The CDR3 DNA sequence: TGTGCCAGCTCACCAACTATTAACTTCAGGGGCGAGGACTTC.

In nucleotides, the CDR3 is TGTGCCAGCAGTACTACAGGCCTTCAGCAGTTCTTC. Translating it yields CASSTTGLQQFF. The V and J genes are TRBV25-1 and TRBJ2-1; TRBD1 is a possible D gene (5 bases). The germline V gene has CDR1 MGHDK and CDR2 SYGVNS. This CDR3 is 12 amino acids long. Trimming shortened V by 5 bases and J by 11 bases, and 13 bases separated the two germline ends. Full variable domain (missing parts from reference TRBV25-1 and TRBJ2-1): EADIYQTPRYLVIGTGKKITLECSQTMGHDKMYWYQQDPGMELHLIHYSYGVNSTEKGDLSSESTVSRIRTEHFPLTLESARPSHTSQYLCASSTTGLQQFFGPGTRLTVL.

The J gene is TRBJ1-5, the V gene TRBV28; perhaps TRBD1 as D (6 bases). The CDR3 contains 12 residues. Trimming stripped 4 bases from V and 9 bases from J, with 10 bases between. CDR1 and CDR2 (germline): MDHEN, SYDVKM. The CDR3, as DNA: TGTGCCAGCAGTTCCCAGGGGTTGCCCCAGCATTTT. It encodes CASSSQGLPQHF.

About this clone itself: Its ends do not fully match the called genes, so a read error is possible. V gene TRBV18 combines with J gene TRBJ1-2; maybe TRBD1 (6 bases). Germline-derived CDR1 and CDR2 are KGHSH and LQKENI. CDR3 length: 12 amino acids. The CDR3 spells CASSPRTDSSTF. The DNA for the CDR3 is TGTGCCAGCTCTCCACGGACAGATTCCTCCACCTTC.

V gene TRBV15 combines with J gene TRBJ1-1, with a possible D match to TRBD1 (6 bases). Between the trimmed V and J ends, which lost 3 bases and 3 bases, there was a span of 8 bases. Germline lookup yields CDR1 LNHNV and CDR2 YYDKDF (reference sequence). This CDR3 is 13 amino acids long. This CDR3 reads CATSRYRDTEAFF. DNA of the CDR3: TGTGCCACCAGCAGGTACAGGGACACTGAAGCTTTCTTT.

The V call is TRBV10-2, the J call TRBJ1-1, with TRBD1 identical over 10 bases. Losses at the gene ends were 6 bases for V and 6 bases for J; bases not matched to a gene: 13. Germline lookup yields CDR1 WSHSY and CDR2 SAAADI. CDR3 length: 16 residues. CDR3 in DNA: TGCGCCAGCAGCTTTCCCTGGGACAGGGGCGTCGCTGAAGCTTTCTTT. Translating gives CASSFPWDRGVAEAFF.

The V gene is TRBV14, the J gene TRBJ1-1; the match to TRBD1 covers 8 bases. This CDR3 spans 15 amino acids. The V gene's germline CDR1 is SGHDN and CDR2 FVKESK. Unmatched junction bases numbered 2, after V lost 2 bases and J lost 0 bases. CDR3 in amino acids: CASSQRTGMNTEAFF. Written as DNA, the CDR3 is TGTGCCAGCAGCCAACGGACAGGGATGAACACTGAAGCTTTCTTT.

This clone was picked up one time. The chain has TRBV7-2 and TRBJ2-5; no clear D. Germline CDR1 SGHTA, CDR2 FQGNSA. The CDR3 is 15 residues long. Trimming pared 1 base from V and 11 bases from J, leaving 20 bases between. The CDR3 reads CASSLEAAHQLEQYF. For the CDR3, the DNA is TGTGCCAGCAGCTTAGAGGCGGCCCATCAATTAGAGCAGTACTTC.

V is TRBV10-1 and J is TRBJ2-7, with D possibly matching TRBD1 (5 bases). This CDR3 region has 14 residues. Trimming pared 3 bases from V and 3 bases from J, leaving 12 bases between. Germline V gives CDR1 WNHNN, CDR2 SYGVQD (reference sequence). The CDR3 region is CASSDSGPIYEQYF. The CDR3 nucleotides are TGCGCCAGCAGTGATTCAGGGCCCATCTACGAGCAGTACTTC.

This clone was seen once. The gene calls are TRBV5-4 and TRBJ2-3; a possible D gene is TRBD2 (6 bases). Trimming left V 1 base short and J 0 bases short, with 15 bases between. The CDR3 is 17 residues long. Looked up from germline, CDR1 is SGHNT and CDR2 is YYREEE (reference sequence). Here the CDR3 DNA reads TGTGCCAGCAGCTTGAATATCGGCGGGGTTAGCACAGATACGCAGTATTTT. The encoded protein is CASSLNIGGVSTDTQYF. Together with reference TRBV5-4 and TRBJ2-3, the CDR3 gives the full variable domain: ETGVTQSPTHLIKTRGQQVTLRCSSQSGHNTVSWYQQALGQGPQFIFQYYREEENGRGNFPPRFSGLQFPNYSSELNVNALELDDSALYLCASSLNIGGVSTDTQYFGPGTRLTVL.

This clone was counted only a few times. CDR3 in amino acids: CASSESARGDTQYF. The CDR3 coding sequence is TGTGCCAGCAGTGAATCAGCCAGAGGAGATACGCAGTATTTT. This chain connects TRBV25-1 to TRBJ2-3; no clear D. The germline V gene has CDR1 MGHDK and CDR2 SYGVNS. CDR3 length: 14 amino acids. The germline V and J ends were trimmed by 1 base and 5 bases, with 10 bases remaining between them.

This chain uses TRBV7-8 with TRBJ1-2; 11 bases line up with TRBD1. The J segment lost 5 bases and the V segment lost 5 bases, leaving 7 bases of the junction unmatched. This CDR3 comprises 15 residues. Germline CDR1 and CDR2: SGHVS and FQNEAQ. CDR3 amino acids: CASSPGQGASYGYTF. CDR3 DNA: TGTGCCAGCAGCCCCGGACAGGGGGCTAGTTATGGCTACACCTTC.

The rearrangement uses TRBV4-1 and TRBJ2-1; 8 bases line up with TRBD2. Per the germline V gene, CDR1 is MGHRA and CDR2 is YSYEKL. J was trimmed by 0 bases and V by 4 bases; bases with no gene match: 14. The CDR3 is made up of 19 amino acids. The CDR3 bases are TGCGCCAGCAGCCGTTCCCTCCGTGCGAGCGGGAGCTCCTACAATGAGCAGTTCTTC. This translates into CASSRSLRASGSSYNEQFF.

The rearrangement links TRBV25-1 to TRBJ2-3, with D unclear. CDR3 length equals 12 residues. Trimming cost V 4 bases and J 2 bases, with 4 bases left between them. Per germline, CDR1 MGHDK and CDR2 SYGVNS. CDR3 loop: CASSGLTDTQYF. Written as DNA, the CDR3 is TGTGCCAGCAGTGGACTCACAGATACGCAGTATTTT. Complete variable domain (other parts from reference TRBV25-1 and TRBJ2-3): EADIYQTPRYLVIGTGKKITLECSQTMGHDKMYWYQQDPGMELHLIHYSYGVNSTEKGDLSSESTVSRIRTEHFPLTLESARPSHTSQYLCASSGLTDTQYFGPGTRLTVL.

The chain recombines TRBV5-1 with TRBJ2-7, with a possible D match to TRBD2 (5 bases). The V end was cut by 0 bases, the J end by 2 bases, with 12 bases between. Germline CDR1 SGHRS, CDR2 YFSETQ. CDR3 length equals 15 residues. CDR3 nucleotides: TGCGCCAGCAGCTTGGGGGAGAGACCCGCCTACGAGCAGTACTTC. As protein: CASSLGERPAYEQYF.